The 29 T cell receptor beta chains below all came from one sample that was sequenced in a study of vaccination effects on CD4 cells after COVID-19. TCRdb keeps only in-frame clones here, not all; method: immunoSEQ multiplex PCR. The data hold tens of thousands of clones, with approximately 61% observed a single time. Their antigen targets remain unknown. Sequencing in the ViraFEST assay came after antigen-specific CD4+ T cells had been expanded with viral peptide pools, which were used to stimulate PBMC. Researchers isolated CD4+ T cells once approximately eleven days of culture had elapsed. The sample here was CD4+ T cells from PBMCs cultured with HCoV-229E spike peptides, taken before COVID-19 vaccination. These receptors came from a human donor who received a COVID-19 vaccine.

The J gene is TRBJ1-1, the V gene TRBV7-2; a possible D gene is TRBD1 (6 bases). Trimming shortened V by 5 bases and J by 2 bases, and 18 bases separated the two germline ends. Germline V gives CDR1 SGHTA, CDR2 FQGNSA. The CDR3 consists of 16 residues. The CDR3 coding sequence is TGTGCCAGCAGCCTACGGGGGCTAGTAATAAACACTGAAGCTTTCTTT. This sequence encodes CASSLRGLVINTEAFF.

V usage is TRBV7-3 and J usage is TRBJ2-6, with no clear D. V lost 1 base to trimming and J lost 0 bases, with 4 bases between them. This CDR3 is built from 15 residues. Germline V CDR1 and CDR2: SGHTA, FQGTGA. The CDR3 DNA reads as TGTGCCAGCAGCTTAATGGCCTCTGGGGCCAACGTCCTGACTTTC. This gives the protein CASSLMASGANVLTF.

The CDR3 loop reads CASSLALGQNTEAFF. CDR3 DNA: TGTGCCAGCAGCTTAGCGCTAGGACAGAACACTGAAGCTTTCTTT. V is TRBV7-9 and J is TRBJ1-1, with TRBD1 as a possible D gene (5 bases). V was pared by 0 bases and J by 1 base, with 9 bases between. Per germline, CDR1 SEHNR and CDR2 FQNEAQ (reference sequence). The CDR3 spans 15 residues.

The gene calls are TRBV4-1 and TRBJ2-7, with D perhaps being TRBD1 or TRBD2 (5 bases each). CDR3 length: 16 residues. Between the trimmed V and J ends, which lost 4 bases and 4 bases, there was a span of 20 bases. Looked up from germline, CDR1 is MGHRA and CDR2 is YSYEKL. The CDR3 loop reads CASSPVPGTTGYEQYF. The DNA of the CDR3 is TGCGCCAGCAGCCCCGTACCCGGGACCACCGGGTACGAGCAGTACTTC.

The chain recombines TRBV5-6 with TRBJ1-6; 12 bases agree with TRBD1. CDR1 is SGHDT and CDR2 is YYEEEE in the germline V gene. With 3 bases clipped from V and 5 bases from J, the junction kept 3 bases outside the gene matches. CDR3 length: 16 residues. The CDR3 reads CASSWDRGPDNSPLHF. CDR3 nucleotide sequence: TGTGCCAGCAGCTGGGACAGGGGGCCGGATAATTCACCCCTCCACTTT.

The CDR3 DNA reads as TGTGCCAGCAGCCATCGTGGGCCAAATGAAAAACTGTTTTTT. It codes for CASSHRGPNEKLFF. V usage is TRBV7-2 and J usage is TRBJ1-4; D gene unclear. Trimming took off 5 bases at V and 5 bases at J, with 12 bases between the two ends. CDR3 length: 14 amino acids. Germline CDR1 SGHTA, CDR2 FQGNSA.

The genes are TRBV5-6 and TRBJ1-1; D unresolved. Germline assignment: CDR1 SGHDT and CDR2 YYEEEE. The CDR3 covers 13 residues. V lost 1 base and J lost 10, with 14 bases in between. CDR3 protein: CASSLRRVSGAFF. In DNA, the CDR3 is TGTGCCAGCAGCTTGAGAAGGGTTTCTGGAGCTTTCTTT.

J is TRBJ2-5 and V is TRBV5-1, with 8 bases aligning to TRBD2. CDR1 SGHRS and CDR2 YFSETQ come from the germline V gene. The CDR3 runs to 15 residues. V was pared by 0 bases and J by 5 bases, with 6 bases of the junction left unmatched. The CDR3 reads CASSLGGLVGETQYF. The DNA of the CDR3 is TGCGCCAGCAGCTTGGGGGGACTAGTAGGGGAGACCCAGTACTTC.

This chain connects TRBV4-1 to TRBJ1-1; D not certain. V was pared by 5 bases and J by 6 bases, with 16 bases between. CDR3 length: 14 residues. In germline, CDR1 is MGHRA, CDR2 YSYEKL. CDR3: CASSGMAVYAEAFF. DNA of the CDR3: TGCGCCAGCAGCGGCATGGCGGTTTACGCTGAAGCTTTCTTT.

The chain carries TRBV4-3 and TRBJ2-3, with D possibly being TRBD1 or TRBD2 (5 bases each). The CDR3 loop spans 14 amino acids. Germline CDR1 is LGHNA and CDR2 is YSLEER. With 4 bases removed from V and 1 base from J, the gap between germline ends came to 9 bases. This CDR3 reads CASSPVGGTDTQYF. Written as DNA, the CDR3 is TGCGCCAGCAGCCCCGTGGGGGGCACAGATACGCAGTATTTT.

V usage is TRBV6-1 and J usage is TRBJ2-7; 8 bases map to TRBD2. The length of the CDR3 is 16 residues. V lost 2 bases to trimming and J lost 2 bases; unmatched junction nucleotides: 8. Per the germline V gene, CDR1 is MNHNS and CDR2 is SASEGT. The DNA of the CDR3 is TGTGCCAGCAGTGAAAGTCATAGCGGGATCGCCTACGAGCAGTACTTC. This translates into CASSESHSGIAYEQYF.

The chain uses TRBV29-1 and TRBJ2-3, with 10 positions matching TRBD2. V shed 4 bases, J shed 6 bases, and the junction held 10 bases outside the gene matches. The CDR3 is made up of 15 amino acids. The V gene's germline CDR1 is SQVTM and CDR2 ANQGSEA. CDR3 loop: CSVVKRAGGPDTQYF. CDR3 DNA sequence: TGCAGCGTTGTGAAAAGAGCGGGAGGGCCGGATACGCAGTATTTT.

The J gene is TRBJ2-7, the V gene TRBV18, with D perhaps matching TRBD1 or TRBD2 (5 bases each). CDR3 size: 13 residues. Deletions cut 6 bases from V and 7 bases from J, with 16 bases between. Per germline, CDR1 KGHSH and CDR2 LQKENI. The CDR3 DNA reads TGTGCCAGCTCTGCAGGGAGCAATTTGGAGCAGTACTTC. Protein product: CASSAGSNLEQYF.

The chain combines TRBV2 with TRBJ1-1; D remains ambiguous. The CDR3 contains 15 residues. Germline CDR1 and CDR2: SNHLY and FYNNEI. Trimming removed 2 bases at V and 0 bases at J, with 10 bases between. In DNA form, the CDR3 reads TGTGCCAGCAGTGAATATGAACCCATGAACACTGAAGCTTTCTTT. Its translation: CASSEYEPMNTEAFF.

CDR3 protein: CASSEWLAGAETQYF. CDR3 sequence (DNA): TGTGCCAGCAGTGAATGGCTGGCGGGGGCAGAGACCCAGTACTTC. The chain combines TRBV25-1 with TRBJ2-5; tentatively, D is TRBD2 (7 bases). The CDR3 runs 15 residues. Looked up from germline, CDR1 is MGHDK and CDR2 is SYGVNS. V shed 1 base and J shed 4 bases, with 13 bases lying between them.

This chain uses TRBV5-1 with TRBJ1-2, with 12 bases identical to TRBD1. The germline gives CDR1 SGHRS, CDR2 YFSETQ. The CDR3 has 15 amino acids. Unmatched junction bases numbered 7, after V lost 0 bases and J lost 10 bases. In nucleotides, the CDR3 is TGCGCCAGCAGCTTGGGACAGGGACAGGGGGCCTCCTACACCTTC. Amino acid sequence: CASSLGQGQGASYTF. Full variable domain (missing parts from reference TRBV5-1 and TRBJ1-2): KAGVTQTPRYLIKTRGQQVTLSCSPISGHRSVSWYQQTPGQGLQFLFEYFSETQRNKGNFPGRFSGRQFSNSRSEMNVSTLELGDSALYLCASSLGQGQGASYTFGSGTRLTVV.

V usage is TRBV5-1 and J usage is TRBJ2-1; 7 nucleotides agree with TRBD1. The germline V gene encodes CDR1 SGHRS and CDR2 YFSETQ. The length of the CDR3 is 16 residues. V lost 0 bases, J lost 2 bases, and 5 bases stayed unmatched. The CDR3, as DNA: TGCGCCAGCAGCTTGGGATTGGACAGGCCCTACAATGAGCAGTTCTTC. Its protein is CASSLGLDRPYNEQFF.

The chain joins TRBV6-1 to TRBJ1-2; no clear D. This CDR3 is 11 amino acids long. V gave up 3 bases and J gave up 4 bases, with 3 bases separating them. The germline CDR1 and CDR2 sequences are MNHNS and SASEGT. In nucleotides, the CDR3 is TGTGCCAGCAGTGACAGCTATGGCTACACCTTC. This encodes CASSDSYGYTF.

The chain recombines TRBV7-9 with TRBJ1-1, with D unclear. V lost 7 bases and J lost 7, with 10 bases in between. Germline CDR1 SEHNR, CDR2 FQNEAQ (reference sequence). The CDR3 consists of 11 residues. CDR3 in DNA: TGTGCCAGCAACCGACACCTTGAAGCTTTCTTT. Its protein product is CASNRHLEAFF.

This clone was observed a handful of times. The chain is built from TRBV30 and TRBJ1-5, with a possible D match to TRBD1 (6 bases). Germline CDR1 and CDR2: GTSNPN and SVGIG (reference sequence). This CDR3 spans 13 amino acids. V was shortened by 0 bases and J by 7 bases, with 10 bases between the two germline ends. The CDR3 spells CAWSVQGDQPQHF. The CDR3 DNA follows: TGTGCCTGGAGTGTACAGGGCGACCAGCCCCAGCATTTT.

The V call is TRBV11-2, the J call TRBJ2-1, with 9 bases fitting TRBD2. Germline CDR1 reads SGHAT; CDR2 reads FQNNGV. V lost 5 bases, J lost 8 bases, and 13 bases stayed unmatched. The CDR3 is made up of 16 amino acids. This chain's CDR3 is CASSPLQLAGRDEQFF. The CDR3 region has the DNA TGTGCCAGCAGCCCCCTTCAACTAGCGGGCCGAGATGAGCAGTTCTTC. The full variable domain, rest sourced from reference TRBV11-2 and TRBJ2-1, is EAGVAQSPRYKIIEKRQSVAFWCNPISGHATLYWYQQILGQGPKLLIQFQNNGVVDDSQLPKDRFSAERLKGVDSTLKIQPAKLEDSAVYLCASSPLQLAGRDEQFFGPGTRLTVL.

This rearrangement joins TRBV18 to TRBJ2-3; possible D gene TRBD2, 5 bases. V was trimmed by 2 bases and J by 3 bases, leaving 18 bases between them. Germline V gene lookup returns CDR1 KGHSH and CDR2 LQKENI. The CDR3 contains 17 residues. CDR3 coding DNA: TGTGCCAGCTCACCAGTGACTACGTCGTTCGGAACAGATACGCAGTATTTT. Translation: CASSPVTTSFGTDTQYF.

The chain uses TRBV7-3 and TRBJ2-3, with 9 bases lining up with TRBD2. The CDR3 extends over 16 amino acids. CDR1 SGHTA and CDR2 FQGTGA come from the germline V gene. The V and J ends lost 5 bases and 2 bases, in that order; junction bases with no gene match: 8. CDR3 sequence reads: CASSPSAGGVTDTQYF. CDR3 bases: TGTGCCAGCAGCCCGTCTGCGGGGGGGGTCACAGATACGCAGTATTTT.

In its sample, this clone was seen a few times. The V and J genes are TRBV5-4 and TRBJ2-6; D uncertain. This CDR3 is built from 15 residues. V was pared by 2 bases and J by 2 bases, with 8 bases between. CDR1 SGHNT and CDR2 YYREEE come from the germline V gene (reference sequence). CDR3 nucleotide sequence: TGTGCCAGCAGCTTCCTTGCACCTGGGGCCAACGTCCTGACTTTC. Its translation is CASSFLAPGANVLTF.

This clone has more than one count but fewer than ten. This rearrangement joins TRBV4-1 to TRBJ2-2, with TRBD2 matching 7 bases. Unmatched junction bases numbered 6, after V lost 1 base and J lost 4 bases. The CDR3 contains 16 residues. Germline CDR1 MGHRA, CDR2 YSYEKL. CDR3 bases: TGCGCCAGCAGCCAAGGCCTAGCGGTGACCACCGGGGAGCTGTTTTTT. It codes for CASSQGLAVTTGELFF.

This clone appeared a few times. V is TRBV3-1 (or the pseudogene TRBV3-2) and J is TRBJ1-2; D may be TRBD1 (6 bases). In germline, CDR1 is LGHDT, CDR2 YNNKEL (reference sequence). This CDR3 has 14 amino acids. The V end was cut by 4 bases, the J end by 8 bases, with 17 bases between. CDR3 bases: TGTGCCAGCAGCCCCTACCGGGACAAGAAAGGCTACACCTTC. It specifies CASSPYRDKKGYTF.

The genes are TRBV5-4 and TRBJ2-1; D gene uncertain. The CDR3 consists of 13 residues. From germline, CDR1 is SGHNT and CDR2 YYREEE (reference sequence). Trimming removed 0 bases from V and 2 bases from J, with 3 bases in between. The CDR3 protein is CASSLDTYNEQFF. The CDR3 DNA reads TGTGCCAGCAGCTTGGACACCTACAATGAGCAGTTCTTC. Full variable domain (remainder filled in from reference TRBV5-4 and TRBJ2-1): ETGVTQSPTHLIKTRGQQVTLRCSSQSGHNTVSWYQQALGQGPQFIFQYYREEENGRGNFPPRFSGLQFPNYSSELNVNALELDDSALYLCASSLDTYNEQFFGPGTRLTVL.

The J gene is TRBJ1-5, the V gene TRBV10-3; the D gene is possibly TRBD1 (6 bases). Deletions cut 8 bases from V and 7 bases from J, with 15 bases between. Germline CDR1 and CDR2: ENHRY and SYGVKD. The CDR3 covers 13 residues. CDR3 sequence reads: CAIGGGGGQPQHF. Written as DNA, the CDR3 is TGTGCCATCGGAGGGGGGGGTGGGCAGCCCCAGCATTTT.

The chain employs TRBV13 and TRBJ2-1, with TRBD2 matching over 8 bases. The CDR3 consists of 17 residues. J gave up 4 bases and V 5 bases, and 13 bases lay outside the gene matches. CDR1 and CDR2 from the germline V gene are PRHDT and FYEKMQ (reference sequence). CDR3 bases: TGTGCCAGCAGCACCCCGACGGCGCGGGGGGCATACAATGAGCAGTTCTTC. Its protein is CASSTPTARGAYNEQFF.